This T cell receptor (beta chain) originates from a study of blood T cell repertoires in COVID-19. Study at large: COVID-19 samples from acute and convalescent phases originated in the United States, Italy and Spain. PBMCs, B-cell-depleted T cells, or T cells were the source of the cDNA or gDNA that made up the material.

CDR1 and CDR2 from the germline V gene are LNHDA and SQIVND (reference sequence). With 3 bases removed from V and 7 bases from J, the gap between germline ends came to 21 bases. The CDR3 is 16 amino acids. Seattle enrolled patients during active infection and tracked them longitudinally. Sequencing was performed with immunoSEQ multiplex PCR; in TCRdb, only in-frame clones are kept and a portion is missing. Of around 220,000 clones listed, about 85% are singletons. The TCR sequence derives from a woman between 50 and 59 years old with COVID-19, enrolled during active disease. V usage is TRBV19 and J usage is TRBJ1-2; a possible D gene is TRBD1 (6 bases). Specimen: peripheral blood. The CDR3 bases are TGTGCCAGTAGTATTCGGCTAGGCAGGGGCTTGGCTGGCTACACCTTC. Its protein is CASSIRLGRGLAGYTF.